The present T cell receptor beta chain was sequenced within a study of OX40 agonist ivuxolimab in advanced cancers. Turning to the overall study: The costimulatory receptor OX40 (CD134) was targeted by ivuxolimab, a fully human IgG2 agonistic monoclonal antibody. Intravenous ivuxolimab was administered to patients every 2 weeks at six dose levels: 0.01, 0.1, 0.3, 1.5, 3 and 10 mg/kg. Of the roughly 54 dose-escalation patients, hepatocellular carcinoma was present in about 20, melanoma in approximately 15, renal cell carcinoma in 9 and head and neck cancer in 9. A male proportion of under 85% and a mean age of approximately 58 years, ranging from roughly 23 to 85, were recorded for the dose-escalation cohort. Patients were allowed to have had prior anti-PD-1, anti-PD-L1 or anti-CTLA-4 therapy, and approximately 40% of the dose-escalation patients had been treated with checkpoint inhibitors. Partial responses occurred in three dose-escalation patients, of whom one had hepatocellular carcinoma and two had cutaneous melanoma. The purpose of peripheral TCRbeta sequencing was to test whether ivuxolimab changed TCR sequence diversity and led to clonal T-cell expansion. The paper reports the monotherapy dose-escalation portion (N = 52 patients) of the phase I ivuxolimab trial. The study at large found these results: In partial responders in the 0.1-3.0 mg/kg groups, normalized peripheral clonal expansion was found to be among the lowest, especially among CD8+ T cells. The antigen specificity of the clonally expanded peripheral T cells was not determined. At doses from 0.1 to 3.0 mg/kg, clonal expansion was seen in both CD4+ and CD8+ blood T cells between baseline and week 6. On average, CD8+ T cells showed more expanded clones than CD4+ T cells after ivuxolimab. Low levels of normalized T-cell clonal expansion were also seen in some patients who did not respond.

Genomic DNA was extracted from sorted cells for sequencing of the TCRbeta CDR3 region. The immunoSEQ Assay was used for sequencing of TCRbeta CDR3 regions. TCRdb retrieved this table from immuneACCESS and kept in-frame rearrangements only. Not all clones are present; in checked studies, unresolved V genes account for under half, and no reason is known for the remainder. Counted in this sample were approximately 35,000 clones; 92% of them appeared once. 30% to 35% of the sample lies in the top ten. For CDR1 and CDR2, the germline V gene (reference sequence) lists MNHEY and SMNVEV. V loses 6 bases at its end and J loses 6 bases; junction bases beyond the gene matches: 5. Including the terminal cysteine and phenylalanine, the CDR3 comprises 13 residues. Only the CDR3 DNA is retained, 39 bases long and in frame from the first base. About this clone itself: This clone's antigen is unknown. One base away there is no much larger clone; base qualities are not given.

The trial excluded patients who had a history of autoimmune disease or were on systemic immunosuppression. Peripheral blood for TCR sequencing was drawn from every dose cohort at baseline, at cycle 4 day 1 and at cycle 7 day 1. The samples were drawn from a first-in-human, open-label, multicenter phase I dose-escalation trial of ivuxolimab. The trial enrolled adults with locally advanced or metastatic head and neck squamous cell, hepatocellular, melanoma or renal cell carcinoma. Before TCR sequencing, CD4+ T cells and CD8+ T cells were sorted from peripheral blood as separate populations. This chain joins TRBV27 to TRBJ2-1, and TRBD1 aligns with 7 junction nucleotides. This sample comprised CD4+ or CD8+ T cells sorted from blood, obtained in a trial of the OX40 agonist ivuxolimab. This TCR was recovered from an adult with an advanced solid tumor such as melanoma, head and neck, liver or kidney cancer. The nucleotide sequence is TGTGCCAGCAGGAAAGGGGGCCTCAATGAGCAGTTCTTC. Its product reads: CASRKGGLNEQFF.